This passage covers 2 T cell receptor beta chains from one sample sequenced in a study of blood T cell repertoires in COVID-19. Measured with immunoSEQ multiplex PCR; TCRdb has only the in-frame clones, and not every one. This sample has roughly 250,000 clones, with 65% to 90% found just once. Sequenced material: peripheral blood. Every receptor here comes from a woman in her 70s with acute or convalescent COVID-19.

This rearrangement joins TRBV7-9 to TRBJ2-2; a possible D gene is TRBD1 (6 bases). V was clipped by 4 bases and J by 2 bases, with 14 bases between them. The CDR3 contains 16 residues. CDR1 and CDR2 (germline): SEHNR, FQNEAQ (reference sequence). The DNA for the CDR3 is TGTGCCAGCAGCTACAGGGAATTTGGAAACACCGGGGAGCTGTTTTTT. Translating it yields CASSYREFGNTGELFF.

V usage is TRBV15 and J usage is TRBJ2-7; 12 bases align to TRBD1. Germline V gene lookup returns CDR1 LNHNV and CDR2 YYDKDF (reference sequence). This CDR3 has 16 amino acids. The V gene end was trimmed by 1 base and the J gene end by 7 bases; junction bases not matched to a gene: 8. In DNA, the CDR3 is TGTGCCACCAGCAGAGCCCAGGGACAGGGGGCGCGGGAGCAGTACTTC. It encodes CATSRAQGQGAREQYF.